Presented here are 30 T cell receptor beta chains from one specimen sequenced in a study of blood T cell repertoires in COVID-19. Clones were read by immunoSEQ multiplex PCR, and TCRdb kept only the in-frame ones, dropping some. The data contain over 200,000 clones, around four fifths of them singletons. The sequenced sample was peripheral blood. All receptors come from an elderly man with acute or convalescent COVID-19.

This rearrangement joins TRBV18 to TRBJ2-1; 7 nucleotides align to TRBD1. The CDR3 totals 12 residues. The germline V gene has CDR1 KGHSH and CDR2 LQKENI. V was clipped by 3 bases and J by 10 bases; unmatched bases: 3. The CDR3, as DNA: TGTGCCAGCTCACCTACAGGGGTGGAGCAGTTCTTC. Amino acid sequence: CASSPTGVEQFF.

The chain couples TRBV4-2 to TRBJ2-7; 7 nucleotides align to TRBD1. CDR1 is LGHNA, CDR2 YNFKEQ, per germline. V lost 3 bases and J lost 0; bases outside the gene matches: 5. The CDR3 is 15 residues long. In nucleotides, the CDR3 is TGTGCCAGCAGCCAGACGACAGGGAGCTCCTACGAGCAGTACTTC. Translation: CASSQTTGSSYEQYF.

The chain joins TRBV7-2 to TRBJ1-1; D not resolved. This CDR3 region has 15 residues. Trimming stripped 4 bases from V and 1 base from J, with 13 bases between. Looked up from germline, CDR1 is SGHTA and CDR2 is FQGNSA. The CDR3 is CASSWSAGGNTEAFF. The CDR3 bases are TGTGCCAGCAGCTGGAGTGCGGGTGGGAACACTGAAGCTTTCTTT.

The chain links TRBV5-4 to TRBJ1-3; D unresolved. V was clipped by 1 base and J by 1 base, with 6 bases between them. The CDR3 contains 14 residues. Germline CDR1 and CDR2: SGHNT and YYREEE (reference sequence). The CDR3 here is CASSLFNSGNTIYF. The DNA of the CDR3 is TGTGCCAGCAGCTTGTTCAATTCTGGAAACACCATATATTTT. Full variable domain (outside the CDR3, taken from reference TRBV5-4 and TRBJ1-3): ETGVTQSPTHLIKTRGQQVTLRCSSQSGHNTVSWYQQALGQGPQFIFQYYREEENGRGNFPPRFSGLQFPNYSSELNVNALELDDSALYLCASSLFNSGNTIYFGEGSWLTVV.

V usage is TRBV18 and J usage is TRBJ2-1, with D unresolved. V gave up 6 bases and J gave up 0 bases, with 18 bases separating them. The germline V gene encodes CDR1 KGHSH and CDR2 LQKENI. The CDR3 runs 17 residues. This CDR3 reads CASSPTGGGSSYNEQFF. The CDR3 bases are TGTGCCAGCTCCCCTACTGGCGGCGGAAGCTCCTACAATGAGCAGTTCTTC.

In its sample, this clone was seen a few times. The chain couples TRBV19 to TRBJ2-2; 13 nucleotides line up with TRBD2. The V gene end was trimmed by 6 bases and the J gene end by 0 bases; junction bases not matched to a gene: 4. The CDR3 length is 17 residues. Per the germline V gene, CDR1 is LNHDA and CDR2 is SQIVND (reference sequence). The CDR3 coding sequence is TGTGCCAGTAGGGACACTAGCGGGAGGGCGAACACCGGGGAGCTGTTTTTT. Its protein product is CASRDTSGRANTGELFF. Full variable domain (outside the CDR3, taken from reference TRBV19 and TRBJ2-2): DGGITQSPKYLFRKEGQNVTLSCEQNLNHDAMYWYRQDPGQGLRLIYYSQIVNDFQKGDIAEGYSVSREKKESFPLTVTSAQKNPTAFYLCASRDTSGRANTGELFFGEGSRLTVL.

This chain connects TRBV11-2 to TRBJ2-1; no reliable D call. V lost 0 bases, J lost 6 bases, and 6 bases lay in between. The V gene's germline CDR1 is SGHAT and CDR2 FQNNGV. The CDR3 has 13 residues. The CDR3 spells CASSLDRGNEQFF. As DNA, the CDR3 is TGTGCCAGCAGCTTAGATAGAGGCAATGAGCAGTTCTTC.

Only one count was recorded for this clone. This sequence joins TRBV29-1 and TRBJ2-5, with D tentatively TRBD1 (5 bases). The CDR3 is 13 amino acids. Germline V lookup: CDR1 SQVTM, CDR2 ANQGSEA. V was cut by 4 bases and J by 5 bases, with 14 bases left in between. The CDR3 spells CSVGAGFFETQYF. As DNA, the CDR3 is TGCAGCGTTGGGGCAGGGTTTTTTGAGACCCAGTACTTC. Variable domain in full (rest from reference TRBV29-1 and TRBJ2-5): SAVISQKPSRDICQRGTSLTIQCQVDSQVTMMFWYRQQPGQSLTLIATANQGSEATYESGFVIDKFPISRPNLTFSTLTVSNMSPEDSSIYLCSVGAGFFETQYFGPGTRLLVL.

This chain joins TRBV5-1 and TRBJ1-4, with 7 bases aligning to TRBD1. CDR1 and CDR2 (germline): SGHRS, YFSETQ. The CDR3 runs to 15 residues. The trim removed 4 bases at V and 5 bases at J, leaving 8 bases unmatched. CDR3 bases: TGCGCCAGCAGCCTATTGACAGGGTGGAATGAAAAACTGTTTTTT. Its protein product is CASSLLTGWNEKLFF.

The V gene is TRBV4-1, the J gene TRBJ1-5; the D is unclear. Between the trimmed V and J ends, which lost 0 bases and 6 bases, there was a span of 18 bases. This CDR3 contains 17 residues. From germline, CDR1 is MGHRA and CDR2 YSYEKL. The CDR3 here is CASSQDQGSYPSQPQHF. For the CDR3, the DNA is TGCGCCAGCAGCCAAGATCAAGGCAGCTACCCTAGTCAGCCCCAGCATTTT.

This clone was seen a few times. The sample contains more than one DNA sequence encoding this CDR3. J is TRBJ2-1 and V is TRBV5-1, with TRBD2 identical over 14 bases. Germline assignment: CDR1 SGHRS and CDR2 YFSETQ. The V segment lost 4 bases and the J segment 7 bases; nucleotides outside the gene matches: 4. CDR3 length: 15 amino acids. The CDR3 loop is CASSPGLAGVNEQFF. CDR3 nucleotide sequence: TGCGCCAGCAGCCCGGGACTAGCGGGAGTAAATGAGCAGTTCTTC.

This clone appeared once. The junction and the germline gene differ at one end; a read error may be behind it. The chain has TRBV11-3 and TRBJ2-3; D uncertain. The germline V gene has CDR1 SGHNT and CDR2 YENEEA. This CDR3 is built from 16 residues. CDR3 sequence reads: CASSLDGPGGSDTQYF. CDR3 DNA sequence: TGTGCCAGCAGCTTAGATGGGCCAGGTGGTTCAGACACGCAGTATTTT.

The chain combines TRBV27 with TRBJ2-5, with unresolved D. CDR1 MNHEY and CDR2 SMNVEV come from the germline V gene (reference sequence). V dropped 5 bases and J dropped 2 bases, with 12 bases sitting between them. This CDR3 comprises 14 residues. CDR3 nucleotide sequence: TGTGCCAGCAGTCCATACGGTACTCAAGAGACCCAGTACTTC. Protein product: CASSPYGTQETQYF.

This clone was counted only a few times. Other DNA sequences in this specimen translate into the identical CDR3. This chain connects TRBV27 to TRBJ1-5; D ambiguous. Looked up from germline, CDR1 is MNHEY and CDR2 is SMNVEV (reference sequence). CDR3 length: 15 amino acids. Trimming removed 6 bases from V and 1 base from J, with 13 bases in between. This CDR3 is CASRAGIVSNQPQHF. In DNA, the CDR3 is TGTGCCAGCAGGGCAGGTATAGTCAGCAATCAGCCCCAGCATTTT.

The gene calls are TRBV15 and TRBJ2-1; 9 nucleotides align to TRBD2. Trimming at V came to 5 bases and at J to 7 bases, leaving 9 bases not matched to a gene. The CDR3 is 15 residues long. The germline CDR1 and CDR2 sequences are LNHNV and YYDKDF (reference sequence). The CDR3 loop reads CATSEWASGKNEQFF. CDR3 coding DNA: TGTGCCACCAGCGAGTGGGCTAGCGGGAAGAATGAGCAGTTCTTC.

This CDR3 is CASSWGLNQPQHF. In DNA, the CDR3 is TGTGCCAGCAGCTGGGGACTCAATCAGCCCCAGCATTTT. V and J are TRBV5-6 and TRBJ1-5; D possibly corresponds to TRBD1 (5 bases). The CDR3 covers 13 residues. Per the germline V gene, CDR1 is SGHDT and CDR2 is YYEEEE. V was shortened by 3 bases and J by 3 bases, with 7 bases between the two germline ends. Together with reference TRBV5-6 and TRBJ1-5, the CDR3 gives the full variable domain: DAGVTQSPTHLIKTRGQQVTLRCSPKSGHDTVSWYQQALGQGPQFIFQYYEEEERQRGNFPDRFSGHQFPNYSSELNVNALLLGDSALYLCASSWGLNQPQHFGDGTRLSIL.

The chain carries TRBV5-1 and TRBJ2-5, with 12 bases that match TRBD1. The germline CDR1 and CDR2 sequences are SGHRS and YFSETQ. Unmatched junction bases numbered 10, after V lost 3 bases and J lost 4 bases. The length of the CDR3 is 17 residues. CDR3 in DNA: TGCGCCAGCAGCTCCACCGGGACAGGGGGCCGAAGAGAGACCCAGTACTTC. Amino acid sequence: CASSSTGTGGRRETQYF.

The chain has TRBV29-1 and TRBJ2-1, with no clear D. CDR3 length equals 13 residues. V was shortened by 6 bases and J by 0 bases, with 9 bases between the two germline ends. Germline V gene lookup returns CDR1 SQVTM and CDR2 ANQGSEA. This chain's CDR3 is CSVDLSSYNEQFF. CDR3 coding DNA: TGCAGCGTAGATCTTAGCTCCTACAATGAGCAGTTCTTC.

CDR3 DNA sequence: TGTGCCAGCAGTTTGGGCGGACAGGGGACGTCCTATGGCTACACCTTC. Translated, it gives CASSLGGQGTSYGYTF. The J gene is TRBJ1-2, the V gene TRBV28; TRBD1 matches 9 bases. Germline CDR1 is MDHEN and CDR2 is SYDVKM. There are 16 residues in the CDR3. The V gene end was trimmed by 3 bases and the J gene end by 4 bases; junction bases not matched to a gene: 9.

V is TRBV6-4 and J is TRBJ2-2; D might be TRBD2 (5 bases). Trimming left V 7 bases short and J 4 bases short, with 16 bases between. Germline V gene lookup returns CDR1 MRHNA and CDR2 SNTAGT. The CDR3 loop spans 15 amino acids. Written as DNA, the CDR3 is TGTGCCAGCACCCAGCGAGAAGGGAGCACCGGGGAGCTGTTTTTT. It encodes CASTQREGSTGELFF.

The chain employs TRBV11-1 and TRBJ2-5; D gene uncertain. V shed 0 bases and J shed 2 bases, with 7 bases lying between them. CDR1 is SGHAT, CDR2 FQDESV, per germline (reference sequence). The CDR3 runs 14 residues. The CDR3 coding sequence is TGTGCCAGCAGCTTAGCCCACGGTCAAGAGACCCAGTACTTC. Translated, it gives CASSLAHGQETQYF.

The CDR3 loop reads CASRPTGAQETQYF. The CDR3 coding sequence is TGTGCCAGCAGACCGACAGGGGCCCAAGAGACCCAGTACTTC. The J gene is TRBJ2-5, the V gene TRBV7-9; 8 nucleotides line up with TRBD1. Germline assignment: CDR1 SEHNR and CDR2 FQNEAQ (reference sequence). The CDR3 totals 14 residues. The V gene end was trimmed by 6 bases and the J gene end by 1 base; junction bases not matched to a gene: 4.

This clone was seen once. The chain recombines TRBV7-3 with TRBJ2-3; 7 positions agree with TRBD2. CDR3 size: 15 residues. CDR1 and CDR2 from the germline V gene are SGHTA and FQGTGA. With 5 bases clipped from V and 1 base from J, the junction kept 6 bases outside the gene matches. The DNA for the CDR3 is TGTGCCAGCAGCCAAGGCCTAGCGGGCACAGATACGCAGTATTTT. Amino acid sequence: CASSQGLAGTDTQYF.

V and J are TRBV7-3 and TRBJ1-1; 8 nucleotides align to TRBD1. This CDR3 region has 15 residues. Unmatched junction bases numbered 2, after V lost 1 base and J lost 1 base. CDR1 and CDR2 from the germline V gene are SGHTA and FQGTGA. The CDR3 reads CASSLNDRGNTEAFF. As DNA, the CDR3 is TGTGCCAGCAGCTTAAATGACAGGGGGAACACTGAAGCTTTCTTT.

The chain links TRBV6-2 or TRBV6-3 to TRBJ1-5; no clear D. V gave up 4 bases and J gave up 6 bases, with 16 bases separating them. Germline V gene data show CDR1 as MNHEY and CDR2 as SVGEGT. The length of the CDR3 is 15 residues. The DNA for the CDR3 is TGTGCCAGCAGTTTCCGATGGGCTCGGGGTCAGCCCCAGCATTTT. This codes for CASSFRWARGQPQHF.

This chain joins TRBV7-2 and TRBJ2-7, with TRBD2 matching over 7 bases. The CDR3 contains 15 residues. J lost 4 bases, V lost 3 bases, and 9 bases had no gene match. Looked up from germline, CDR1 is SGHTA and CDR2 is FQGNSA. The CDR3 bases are TGTGCCAGCAGCTTGACTTTTGGGGGGGATTACGAGCAGTACTTC. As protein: CASSLTFGGDYEQYF.

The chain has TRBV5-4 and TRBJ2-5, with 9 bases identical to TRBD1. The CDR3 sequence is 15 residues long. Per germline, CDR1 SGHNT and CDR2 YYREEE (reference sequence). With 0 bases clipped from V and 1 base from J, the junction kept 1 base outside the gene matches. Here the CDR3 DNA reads TGTGCCAGCAGCTTGGCGGGACAGGGCCAAGAGACCCAGTACTTC. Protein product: CASSLAGQGQETQYF.

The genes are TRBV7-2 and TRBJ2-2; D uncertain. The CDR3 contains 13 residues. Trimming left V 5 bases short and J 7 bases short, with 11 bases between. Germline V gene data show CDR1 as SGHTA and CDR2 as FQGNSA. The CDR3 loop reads CASSALPSGELFF. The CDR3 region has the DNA TGTGCCAGCAGCGCTCTCCCGAGCGGGGAGCTGTTTTTT.

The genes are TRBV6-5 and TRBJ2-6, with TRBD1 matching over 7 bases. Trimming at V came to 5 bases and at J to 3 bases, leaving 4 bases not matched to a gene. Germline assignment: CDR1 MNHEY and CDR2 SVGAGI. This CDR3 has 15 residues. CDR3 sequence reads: CASSPQGSGANVLTF. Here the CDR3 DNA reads TGTGCCAGCAGTCCACAGGGGAGTGGGGCCAACGTCCTGACTTTC.

In DNA form, the CDR3 reads TGTGCCAGCAGTTGGGGGCCGTCTGAAGCTTTCTTT. It encodes CASSWGPSEAFF. The chain is built from TRBV28 and TRBJ1-1, with a weak D call TRBD1 (6 bases). The CDR3 covers 12 residues. V was trimmed by 4 bases and J by 6 bases, leaving 9 bases between them. In germline, CDR1 is MDHEN, CDR2 SYDVKM. Filled out from reference TRBV28 and TRBJ1-1, the complete variable domain reads DVKVTQSSRYLVKRTGEKVFLECVQDMDHENMFWYRQDPGLGLRLIYFSYDVKMKEKGDIPEGYSVSREKKERFSLILESASTNQTSMYLCASSWGPSEAFFGQGTRLTVV.